This T cell receptor beta chain was recorded in a study of blood T cell repertoires in COVID-19. Assay used: immunoSEQ multiplex PCR; TCRdb lists only in-frame clones, some missing. Of about 300,000 clones listed, about 91% were seen once; the top ten hold approximately 6.6%. After removal of 7 bases from V and 4 bases from J, the junction contained 11 bases not matched to a gene. The CDR3 length is 16 residues. Germline V CDR1 and CDR2: LGHNA, YNFKEQ. The sequenced sample consisted of peripheral blood. The receptor comes from a woman aged 30 to 39 who had recovered from COVID-19. The rearrangement links TRBV4-2 to TRBJ1-1; 11 positions agree with TRBD1. The CDR3 protein is CASTPISGTGGTEAFF. CDR3 bases: TGTGCCAGCACCCCCATCTCCGGGACAGGGGGCACTGAAGCTTTCTTT.